This entry lists 29 T cell receptor beta chains sequenced from one sample in a study of spatial heterogeneity in lung cancer. Time point denoted: sample taken at primary tumor resection. Whole RNA, which was extracted from tumor, nontumor lung tissue or frozen PBMC, was sequenced without any cell sorting. TCRdb redid the calling of the 5' RACE reads with MiXCR, one entry per CDR3 protein. The sample lists 28,000 or so distinct CDR3 sequences, roughly 12% occurring once. This specimen was PBMCs, taken at surgery. All receptors derive from a female donor with early-stage non-small cell lung cancer.

In its sample, this clonotype was seen many times. The chain employs TRBV4-3 and TRBJ1-4; D gene unclear. V lost 1 base, J lost 0 bases, and 12 bases lay in between. Germline loops: CDR1 LGHNA, CDR2 YSLEER. The CDR3 is 17 amino acids. CDR3 sequence reads: CASSQGVTLATNEKLFF. CDR3 nucleotide sequence: TGCGCCAGCAGCCAAGGTGTGACGTTAGCAACTAATGAAAAACTGTTTTTT.

This clonotype turned up a few times. The chain recombines TRBV3-2 with TRBJ2-5; the table's D call, TRBD1, was not checked against the DNA. TRBV3-2 is termed a pseudogene. The length of the CDR3 is 15 residues. CDR3 sequence reads: CASSPLDPIQETQYF. Here the CDR3 DNA reads TGTGCCAGCAGCCCCCTGGACCCTATCCAAGAGACCCAGTACTTC.

At least ten counts were recorded for this clonotype. The rearrangement links TRBV18 to TRBJ2-7; 11 bases map to TRBD1. V lost 4 bases and J lost 6; bases outside the gene matches: 2. This CDR3 region has 13 residues. Germline CDR1 and CDR2: KGHSH and LQKENI. This CDR3 reads CASSHGTGGEQYV. In DNA form, the CDR3 reads TGTGCCAGCTCACACGGGACAGGGGGCGAGCAGTACGTC.

On this clonotype: This may be a read error, as it is one base from a much larger clone. The rearrangement uses TRBV12-3 or TRBV12-4 and TRBJ1-1; TRBD1 might be the D (5 bases). The CDR3 covers 14 residues. V lost 7 bases and J 5 bases, leaving 17 bases between the germline ends. The CDR3 loop reads CASNIASGQTEAFF. CDR3 coding DNA: TGTGCCAGCAACATCGCGTCAGGGCAGACTGAAGCTTTCTTT.

This clonotype was counted many times. A junction boundary mismatches the germline segment, possibly from a read error. The V gene is TRBV7-7, the J gene TRBJ1-3; no clear D. Germline values: CDR1 SSHAT, CDR2 FNYEAQ (reference sequence). There are 17 residues in the CDR3. The CDR3, as DNA: TGTGCTAGCAGCCCGCTCGGTTGCGGGATCAGGAGAAACACCATATATTTT. Translated: CASSPLGCGIRRNTIYF.

This clonotype was picked up many times. The chain couples TRBV6-6 to TRBJ1-6; TRBD1 might be the D (5 bases). The V end lost 10 bases, the J end lost 9 bases, and 16 bases lay between the germline ends. CDR1 MNHNY and CDR2 SVGAGI come from the germline V gene (reference sequence). CDR3 size: 13 residues. The CDR3 bases are TGTGCCATACAGACAGCGTCGCGTTCACCCCTCCACTTT. Translating it yields CAIQTASRSPLHF.

The chain has TRBV20-1 and TRBJ1-1; D is ambiguous. The V gene's germline CDR1 is DFQATT and CDR2 SNEGSKA (reference sequence). CDR3 length: 14 amino acids. V gave up 0 bases and J gave up 2 bases, with 10 bases separating them. The CDR3 loop is CSARDRILNTEAFF. The CDR3 coding sequence is TGCAGTGCTAGAGACCGGATACTTAACACTGAAGCTTTCTTT.

At least ten counts were recorded for this clonotype. The chain employs TRBV19 and TRBJ2-3; D is unclear. Trimming took 5 bases from V and 2 from J, leaving 5 bases between them. The CDR3 loop spans 12 amino acids. CDR1 LNHDA and CDR2 SQIVND come from the germline V gene (reference sequence). The CDR3 sequence: CASSPATDTQYF. CDR3 in DNA: TGTGCCAGTAGTCCAGCCACAGATACGCAGTATTTT.

This clonotype occurred many times. This chain joins TRBV5-1 and TRBJ2-7; no definite D call. The CDR3 consists of 12 residues. V was clipped by 5 bases and J by 4 bases, with 10 bases between them. The V gene's germline CDR1 is SGHRS and CDR2 YFSETQ. The CDR3 here is CASRPPLYEQYV. The CDR3, as DNA: TGCGCCAGCAGACCCCCCCTTTACGAGCAGTACGTC.

In the case of this clonotype: One end of the junction varies from germline; a read error may be responsible. This sequence joins TRBV27 and TRBJ2-5; D call uncertain. There are 11 residues in the CDR3. Germline CDR1 reads MNHEY; CDR2 reads SMNVEV (reference sequence). The CDR3 DNA is TGTGCCGCTGGGGTAACCGAGACCCGGTACTTC. Translation gives CAAGVTETRYF.

In this sample, this clonotype turned up once. Being one base from a much bigger clone, this may be a read error. This CDR3 is missing its conserved last phenylalanine or tryptophan, likely due to a read error. This chain joins TRBV28 and TRBJ2-7; 10 bases map to TRBD2. V dropped 2 bases and J dropped 7; count of bases not matched to a gene: 8. Germline V CDR1 and CDR2: MDHEN, SYDVKM. This CDR3 has 15 amino acids. CDR3 DNA sequence: TGTGCCAGCAGTTTAAGGTCTAGCGGGAGTAAGGAGCAGTACTCC. Translating gives CASSLRSSGSKEQYS.

This clonotype was recorded many times. The chain uses TRBV28 and TRBJ1-3; 9 nucleotides line up with TRBD1. V lost 8 bases to trimming and J lost 2 bases; unmatched junction nucleotides: 7. Germline assignment: CDR1 MDHEN and CDR2 SYDVKM. This CDR3 is built from 15 residues. Here the CDR3 DNA reads TGTGCCAGCCACTCCCGGGACAGGGCTGGAAACACCATATATTTT. It specifies CASHSRDRAGNTIYF.

The chain joins TRBV6-1 to TRBJ2-1; a possible D gene is TRBD1 (6 bases). The CDR3 has 18 amino acids. Germline V gene lookup returns CDR1 MNHNS and CDR2 SASEGT. The ends were cut back, 11 bases at V and 5 bases at J, with 31 bases in the middle. As DNA, the CDR3 is TGTGCCCACAGTGCCCCAAGCCTACAGGGATTGAGACACAATGAGCAGTTCTTC. Amino acid sequence: CAHSAPSLQGLRHNEQFF.

This clonotype showed up many times. The chain combines TRBV3-1 with TRBJ2-5, with 8 bases identical to TRBD2. CDR1 is LGHDT, CDR2 YNNKEL, per germline (reference sequence). The CDR3 length is 18 residues. With V trimmed by 2 bases and J by 5 bases, 16 bases remained unmatched. The CDR3 region has the DNA TGTGCCAGCAGCCAATTACTGTACGGAATAGCGGGATTTGAGACCCAGTACTTC. Translating gives CASSQLLYGIAGFETQYF.

There are many counts of this clonotype. The junction departs from the called germline gene at one end, perhaps through a read error. Written as DNA, the CDR3 is TGTGCCAGCAGCTCAGGAGGGGCCCCACACTTC. Protein sequence: CASSSGGAPHF. The chain carries TRBV7-9 and TRBJ2-4; perhaps TRBD2 as D (6 bases). CDR3 size: 11 residues. CDR1 and CDR2 (germline): SEHNR, FQNEAQ (reference sequence).

This clonotype was counted between two and nine times. This chain links TRBV28 with TRBJ2-1; TRBD1 matches at 9 bases. V dropped 6 bases and J dropped 4; count of bases not matched to a gene: 7. CDR3 length: 15 amino acids. The germline gives CDR1 MDHEN, CDR2 SYDVKM. The chain's CDR3 is CASRTGGSGYNEQFF. The CDR3 nucleotides are TGTGCCAGCAGAACAGGGGGCTCCGGGTACAATGAGCAGTTCTTC.

This clonotype was found many times. The J gene is TRBJ2-3, the V gene TRBV2, with TRBD2 matching 9 bases. Germline lookup yields CDR1 SNHLY and CDR2 FYNNEI. The ends lost 9 bases at V and 5 bases at J; junction bases unmatched: 9. This CDR3 is 14 amino acids long. CDR3 sequence: CASTAGGPVDTQYF. In nucleotides, the CDR3 is TGTGCCAGTACGGCGGGAGGGCCTGTAGATACGCAGTATTTT.

This clonotype was found many times. J is TRBJ2-3 and V is TRBV27, with D hard to call. CDR3 size: 12 residues. Looked up from germline, CDR1 is MNHEY and CDR2 is SMNVEV (reference sequence). V was shortened by 5 bases and J by 4 bases, with 7 bases between the two germline ends. CDR3 bases: TGTGCCAGCAGTCTCCGACCAGATACGCAGTATTTT. It codes for CASSLRPDTQYF.

This clonotype occurred a few times. The chain couples TRBV5-1 to TRBJ1-1; perhaps TRBD1 as D (5 bases). Trimming took 2 bases from V and 4 from J, leaving 18 bases between them. This CDR3 is 16 amino acids long. Germline CDR1 is SGHRS and CDR2 is YFSETQ. CDR3: CASSLHGGMKTTEAFF. The DNA of the CDR3 is TGCGCCAGCAGCTTACACGGGGGGATGAAGACCACTGAAGCTTTCTTT.

This clonotype has a count of ten or more. This chain joins TRBV4-2 and TRBJ1-1, with D possibly being TRBD1 (5 bases). The CDR3 loop spans 15 amino acids. Germline CDR1 reads LGHNA; CDR2 reads YNFKEQ. Trimming shortened V by 0 bases and J by 1 base, and 9 bases separated the two germline ends. In DNA, the CDR3 is TGTGCCAGCAGCCAAGAAGACAGACAGAACACTGAAGCTTTCTTT. It translates to CASSQEDRQNTEAFF.

This clonotype was seen at least ten times. This chain connects TRBV6-2 or TRBV6-3 to TRBJ2-2, with D tentatively TRBD1 (6 bases). V was clipped by 8 bases and J by 0 bases, with 16 bases between them. Germline loops: CDR1 MNHEY, CDR2 SVGEGT. The CDR3 totals 16 residues. CDR3 amino acids: CASRSGHRANTGELFF. The CDR3 DNA is TGTGCCAGCCGATCGGGACATCGCGCGAACACCGGGGAGCTGTTTTTT.

There are a few counts of this clonotype. The J gene is TRBJ2-5, the V gene TRBV9; D is unresolved. The ends were cut back, 1 base at V and 7 bases at J, with 17 bases in the middle. There are 15 residues in the CDR3. CDR1 and CDR2 (germline): SGDLS, YYNGEE. CDR3 sequence: CASSVRSGWEGTQYF. As DNA, the CDR3 is TGTGCCAGCAGCGTAAGGTCGGGTTGGGAAGGGACCCAGTACTTC.

The rearrangement uses TRBV27 and TRBJ1-6, with a weak D call TRBD1 (5 bases). Trimming took 2 bases from V and 15 from J, leaving 17 bases between them. In germline, CDR1 is MNHEY, CDR2 SMNVEV (reference sequence). The CDR3 sequence is 14 residues long. CDR3: CASSLTGAANHLHF. In nucleotides, the CDR3 is TGTGCCAGCAGTTTAACCGGGGCAGCGAACCACCTCCACTTT.

The J gene is TRBJ2-2, the V gene TRBV7-2; D gene uncertain. Germline V CDR1 and CDR2: SGHTA, FQGNSA. Trimming removed 6 bases from V and 3 bases from J, with 8 bases in between. The CDR3 loop spans 13 amino acids. The CDR3: CASSQRYTGELFF. The CDR3 DNA reads as TGTGCCAGCAGTCAGAGGTACACCGGGGAGCTGTTTTTT.

This clonotype appeared many times. The CDR3 nucleotides read TGTGCCAGCAGCTCCCTCGTAGGACAGGAAGAGACCCAGTACTTC. This sequence encodes CASSSLVGQEETQYF. This rearrangement joins TRBV12-3 or TRBV12-4 to TRBJ2-5; the match to TRBD1 covers 7 bases. The CDR3 runs 15 residues. V shed 6 bases, J shed 3 bases, and the junction held 10 bases outside the gene matches.

Judged by abundance, this clonotype is medium-sized. The chain uses TRBV12-3 or TRBV12-4 and TRBJ2-3, with 12 nucleotides matching TRBD2. With V trimmed by 6 bases and J by 0 bases, 7 bases remained unmatched. The CDR3 runs 17 residues. CDR3 in DNA: TGTGCCAGCAGACAGAGGACTAGCGGGACTAGCACAGATACGCAGTATTTT. Its protein is CASRQRTSGTSTDTQYF.

Worth noting for this clonotype: The junction shows a germline mismatch at one end, possibly a read error. This chain links TRBV28 with TRBJ1-2; 9 positions agree with TRBD1. Germline CDR1 reads MDHEN; CDR2 reads SYDVKM. The CDR3 extends over 13 amino acids. CDR3 sequence (DNA): TGTGCCGGCAGTTCGGACAGGGGCTATGGCTACACCTTC. Translating gives CAGSSDRGYGYTF.

This clonotype was recorded a few times. The V and J genes are TRBV11-1 and TRBJ2-7; TRBD2 is a possible D gene (6 bases). Germline-derived CDR1 and CDR2 are SGHAT and FQDESV (reference sequence). The CDR3 is made up of 14 amino acids. Trimming removed 0 bases at V and 7 bases at J, with 13 bases between. The CDR3 reads CASSLAGQTREQYF. The CDR3 DNA is TGTGCCAGCAGCTTAGCGGGCCAGACTAGAGAGCAGTACTTC.

There are a few counts of this clonotype. J is TRBJ2-7 and V is TRBV20-1; 7 bases map to TRBD2. Germline assignment: CDR1 DFQATT and CDR2 SNEGSKA (reference sequence). The ends lost 3 bases at V and 2 bases at J; junction bases unmatched: 4. CDR3 size: 13 residues. The CDR3 DNA reads TGCAGTGCTAGCCGGGGGGTAGCCTACGAGCAGTACTTC. As protein: CSASRGVAYEQYF.